This T cell receptor beta chain originates from a study of cytomegalovirus exposure and HLA in healthy donors. Study-level points and caveats: Highest at DRB1 and lowest at HLA-C, TCR association rates differed among HLA loci in a later analysis. According to an earlier analysis, most TCR beta V segments yielded productive rearrangements about 87% or about 30% of the time. In vitro experiments confirmed that a few CMV-associated chains were specific for CMV antigens. The study labeled 180 or so TCR beta chains cytomegalovirus-associated.

The PCR had 60 Vbeta and 13 Jbeta primers. The assay was immunoSEQ multiplex PCR, and TCRdb's table has in-frame clones only and misses some. The sample has under 130,000 clones; approximately 70% are singletons. As regards this clone: Its antigen is undetermined.

The CDR3 loop spans 15 amino acids. Germline V CDR1 and CDR2: SGHVS, FQNEAQ. V lost 4 bases to trimming and J lost 1 base; unmatched junction nucleotides: 1. The chain combines TRBV7-8 with TRBJ2-2; 9 bases align to TRBD2. The sample was PBMCs. The TCR originated in a man aged 25-45 years in good health and CMV-seropositive. The CDR3 bases are TGTGCCAGCAGCTCTAGCGGGGTGAACACCGGGGAGCTGTTTTTT. Translated: CASSSSGVNTGELFF.